The source of this T cell receptor (beta chain) is a study of regulatory T cells in long-lasting Graves disease. For the study at large: Less than 3 months of antithyroid drugs had been taken by newly diagnosed Graves' patients.

Time point reported: newly diagnosed GD, antithyroid drugs for less than 3 months. PBMCs provided the RNA from which the TCR library was made. Regarding the study as a whole: TCR diversity was lower in persistent Graves' patients (versus newly diagnosed ones).

The CDR3 contains 14 residues. Deletions cut 0 bases from V and 4 bases from J, with 9 bases between. Germline V gene sequence: CDR1 SGHRS, CDR2 YFSETQ. The authors built TCR beta libraries using iRepertoire HTBI primers and Arm-PCR of CDR3 regions. Original handling: Samples collectively showed fewer than 80 TRBV and approximately 15 TRBJ segments. TCRdb analysed the multiplex PCR reads with MiXCR anew, one entry per CDR3 protein. The V and J calls, along with clone size, are taken from TCRdb and not from the paper's own processing. Altogether roughly 380,000 distinct CDR3 sequences are present, over 15% being singletons, with the ten largest covering 25% to 30%. At least ten counts were recorded for this clonotype. The antigen is undetermined. The same specimen was also included in a second study, on T cells in Graves' hyperthyroidism and ophthalmopathy. That work adds: Stable hyperthyroidism was told apart from ophthalmopathy by a model built on 13 V-J features.

This sequence was found in a man between 40 and 49 years old with Graves disease. Specimen: peripheral blood mononuclear cells (PBMCs), collected at new diagnosis, from a patient treated with antithyroid drugs. The chain uses TRBV5-1 and TRBJ2-3; tentative D call: TRBD2 (5 bases). Here the CDR3 DNA reads TGCGCCAGCAGCTTGGATTACGGGGCAGATACGCAGTATTTT. It encodes CASSLDYGADTQYF.